The 11 T cell receptor beta chains reported below all come from one sample, sequenced in a study of cytomegalovirus exposure and HLA in healthy donors. PCR involved 60 Vbeta and 13 Jbeta primers. TCRdb's copy holds only in-frame clones and misses some; the assay was immunoSEQ multiplex PCR. The repertoire holds 90,000 to 150,000 clones, with 75% as singletons. Material: PBMCs. These receptors all come from a woman aged 40 to 50 in good health and CMV-seropositive.

The chain is built from TRBV7-2 and TRBJ1-2, with 7 nucleotides matching TRBD1. The trim removed 1 base at V and 1 base at J, leaving 3 bases unmatched. The CDR3 contains 15 residues. The germline CDR1 and CDR2 sequences are SGHTA and FQGNSA. The CDR3 loop reads CASSLVTGNNYGYTF. The DNA of the CDR3 is TGTGCCAGCAGCTTAGTGACAGGGAATAACTATGGCTACACCTTC. The complete variable domain, with remaining parts taken from reference TRBV7-2 and TRBJ1-2, reads GAGVSQSPSNKVTEKGKDVELRCDPISGHTALYWYRQSLGQGLEFLIYFQGNSAPDKSGLPSDRFSAERTGGSVSTLTIQRTQQEDSAVYLCASSLVTGNNYGYTFGSGTRLTVV.

The J gene is TRBJ2-5, the V gene TRBV12-1; the table assigns TRBD1, which was not confirmed against the DNA. TRBV12-1 is shown as a pseudogene. The CDR3 spans 13 residues. As DNA, the CDR3 is TGTGCCAGCAGCTTTCGAGGGGGAGAGACCCAGTACTTC. Translation: CASSFRGGETQYF.

The rearrangement joins TRBV21-1 to TRBJ2-4; the tabulated D call, TRBD2, remains unverified against the DNA. TRBV21-1 is assigned pseudogene status. The CDR3 contains 15 residues. CDR3 region: CASSREGPAGNIQYF. Here the CDR3 DNA reads TGTGCCAGCAGCAGGGAGGGACCTGCGGGAAACATTCAGTACTTC.

The V gene is TRBV6-5, the J gene TRBJ1-1; TRBD1 matches at 8 bases. The junction had 2 bases not matched to a gene; V was cut back by 8 bases and J by 0 bases. The CDR3 totals 13 residues. Germline values: CDR1 MNHEY, CDR2 SVGAGI. The CDR3 DNA follows: TGTGCCAGCGGACAGGGTCTGAACACTGAAGCTTTCTTT. Amino acid sequence: CASGQGLNTEAFF.

DNA for the CDR3: TGTGCGCTGGGACACCACTCTGGGGCCAACGTCCTGACTTTC. Protein: CALGHHSGANVLTF. The J gene is TRBJ2-6, the V gene TRBV30; TRBD1 might be the D (6 bases). Germline V gives CDR1 GTSNPN, CDR2 SVGIG (reference sequence). This CDR3 has 14 residues.

The chain carries TRBV7-9 and TRBJ2-7; D is perhaps TRBD2 (5 bases). This CDR3 comprises 17 residues. The ends were cut back, 1 base at V and 5 bases at J, with 21 bases in the middle. CDR1 and CDR2 (germline): SEHNR, FQNEAQ (reference sequence). This CDR3 is CASSLGRTGSPGNEQYF. The CDR3, as DNA: TGTGCCAGCAGCTTAGGGCGGACGGGGTCCCCCGGAAACGAGCAGTACTTC. Full variable domain (missing parts from reference TRBV7-9 and TRBJ2-7): DTGVSQNPRHKITKRGQNVTFRCDPISEHNRLYWYRQTLGQGPEFLTYFQNEAQLEKSRLLSDRFSAERPKGSFSTLEIQRTEQGDSAMYLCASSLGRTGSPGNEQYFGPGTRLTVT.

A few counts support this clone. V usage is TRBV11-1 and J usage is TRBJ2-5; 10 bases line up with TRBD2. V was clipped by 3 bases and J by 4 bases; unmatched bases: 2. The CDR3 loop spans 14 amino acids. The germline CDR1 and CDR2 sequences are SGHAT and FQDESV (reference sequence). The CDR3 sequence is CASSLQREGETQYF. Written as DNA, the CDR3 is TGTGCCAGCAGCTTGCAGCGGGAGGGAGAGACCCAGTACTTC.

Only a few counts were recorded for this clone. CDR3 sequence reads: CASSPGQGADYGYTF. CDR3 DNA: TGTGCCAGCTCGCCGGGACAGGGGGCGGACTATGGCTACACCTTC. The chain employs TRBV18 and TRBJ1-2; 12 nucleotides align to TRBD1. Germline V lookup: CDR1 KGHSH, CDR2 LQKENI. V lost 6 bases and J lost 3; bases outside the gene matches: 5. The CDR3 loop spans 15 amino acids.

The V and J genes are TRBV6-5 and TRBJ1-2; no clear D gene. V lost 5 bases, J lost 3 bases, and 13 bases lay in between. The V gene's germline CDR1 is MNHEY and CDR2 SVGAGI. The CDR3 spans 14 residues. CDR3 in DNA: TGTGCCAGCAGTCCTGGCGCGGGGTACTATGGCTACACCTTC. It encodes CASSPGAGYYGYTF.

This chain joins TRBV12-2 and TRBJ1-2; no DNA check was done on the table's D call, TRBD1. TRBV12-2 corresponds to a pseudogene. CDR3 length equals 13 residues. CDR3 DNA sequence: TGTGCAAGTCGCCTCCGGACAGGCTATGGCTACACCTTC. This sequence encodes CASRLRTGYGYTF.

The chain's CDR3 is CASSSQAGGYTF. The CDR3 nucleotides are TGTGCCAGCAGCTCCCAGGCGGGTGGCTACACCTTC. The gene calls are TRBV7-2 and TRBJ1-2; D gene ambiguous. The V end was cut by 4 bases, the J end by 7 bases, with 10 bases between. The CDR3 has 12 residues. Germline CDR1 is SGHTA and CDR2 is FQGNSA.